The subject of this entry is one TCR beta chain. Some clones are missing from TCRdb's copy, which holds only in-frame ones; the method was immunoSEQ multiplex PCR. The table records roughly 80,000 clones, 92% of them present only once. This sample stems from a study of T cell responses to AZD1222 COVID-19 vaccine. The material sequenced was peripheral blood, taken on day 0 of AZD1222 vaccination. This TCR was sampled from an adult in good health.

The CDR3 region has the DNA TGTGCCTGGAGTACTAAAGGGCGGAGCAATCAGCCCCAGCATTTT. It encodes CAWSTKGRSNQPQHF. The rearrangement joins TRBV30 to TRBJ1-5; D gene ambiguous. From germline, CDR1 is GTSNPN and CDR2 SVGIG (reference sequence). This CDR3 is built from 15 residues. Trimming cost V 2 bases and J 1 base, with 12 bases left between them.